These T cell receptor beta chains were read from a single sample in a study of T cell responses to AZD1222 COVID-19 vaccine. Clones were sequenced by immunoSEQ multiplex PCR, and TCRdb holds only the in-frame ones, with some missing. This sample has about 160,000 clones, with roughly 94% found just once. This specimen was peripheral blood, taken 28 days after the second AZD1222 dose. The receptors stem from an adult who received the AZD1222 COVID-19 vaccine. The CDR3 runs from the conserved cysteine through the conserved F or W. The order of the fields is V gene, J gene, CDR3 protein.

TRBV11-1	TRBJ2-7	CASSRGQNYEQYF
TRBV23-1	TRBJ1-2	CASSQLRFSGYTF
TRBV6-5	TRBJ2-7	CASSLDRIHEQYF
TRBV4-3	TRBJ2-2	CASSPTLGQGAGRAGELFF
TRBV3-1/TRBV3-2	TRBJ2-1	CASSQDLSGRGDNEQFF
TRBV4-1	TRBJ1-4	CASSIQTGLANEKLFF
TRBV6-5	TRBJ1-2	CASSYRQGGNGYTF
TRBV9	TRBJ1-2	CASSPGGGFYGYTF
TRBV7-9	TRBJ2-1	CASSLVGREGYIEQFF
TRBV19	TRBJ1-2	CASSWGQGYGYTF
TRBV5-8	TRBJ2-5	CASSLRQGGMGETQYF